The 31 T cell receptor beta chains below all came from one sample that was sequenced in a study of cytomegalovirus exposure and HLA in healthy donors. This PCR relied on a set of 60 Vbeta primers and 13 Jbeta primers. Measured with immunoSEQ multiplex PCR; TCRdb has only the in-frame clones, and not every one. The data hold tens of thousands of clones, with 65% to 70% observed a single time. Source material: PBMCs. The receptors here all came from a middle-aged man in good health and CMV-seropositive.

The rearrangement joins TRBV29-1 to TRBJ1-6; possibly TRBD1 for D (6 bases). V was cut by 5 bases and J by 3 bases, with 8 bases left in between. The CDR3 length is 13 residues. Germline V lookup: CDR1 SQVTM, CDR2 ANQGSEA. The DNA of the CDR3 is TGCAGCGTTCAACAGGGCTATAATTCACCCCTCCACTTT. This sequence encodes CSVQQGYNSPLHF.

V is TRBV28 and J is TRBJ2-2, with 10 nucleotides matching TRBD1. The junction had 3 bases not matched to a gene; V was cut back by 5 bases and J by 6 bases. Looked up from germline, CDR1 is MDHEN and CDR2 is SYDVKM. The CDR3 loop spans 14 amino acids. The CDR3 DNA reads TGTGCCAGCAGTCCAGGACAGGGGGCCGGGGAGCTGTTTTTT. Protein product: CASSPGQGAGELFF. The variable domain in full, completed from reference TRBV28 and TRBJ2-2, reads DVKVTQSSRYLVKRTGEKVFLECVQDMDHENMFWYRQDPGLGLRLIYFSYDVKMKEKGDIPEGYSVSREKKERFSLILESASTNQTSMYLCASSPGQGAGELFFGEGSRLTVL.

This chain joins TRBV4-1 and TRBJ2-3; the match to TRBD2 covers 12 bases. This CDR3 region has 20 residues. Per the germline V gene, CDR1 is MGHRA and CDR2 is YSYEKL. The V gene end was trimmed by 3 bases and the J gene end by 7 bases; junction bases not matched to a gene: 20. The chain's CDR3 is CASSHPSGGVLLAPVNTQYF. CDR3 in DNA: TGCGCCAGCAGCCATCCTAGCGGGGGGGTGCTCCTTGCTCCAGTTAATACGCAGTATTTT.

Only a few counts were recorded for this clone. The chain uses TRBV7-6 and TRBJ2-2; D possibly corresponds to TRBD2 (5 bases). The CDR3 has 14 amino acids. V lost 5 bases, J lost 3 bases, and 10 bases lay in between. CDR1 is SGHVS, CDR2 FNYEAQ, per germline. CDR3 sequence: CASSPQLDTGELFF. As DNA, the CDR3 is TGTGCCAGCAGCCCGCAACTAGACACCGGGGAGCTGTTTTTT. The complete variable domain, with remaining parts taken from reference TRBV7-6 and TRBJ2-2, reads GAGVSQSPRYKVTKRGQDVALRCDPISGHVSLYWYRQALGQGPEFLTYFNYEAQQDKSGLPNDRFSAERPEGSISTLTIQRTEQRDSAMYRCASSPQLDTGELFFGEGSRLTVL.

This chain connects TRBV5-1 to TRBJ2-7; TRBD2 agrees at 14 bases. Germline V gene lookup returns CDR1 SGHRS and CDR2 YFSETQ. V was pared by 1 base and J by 4 bases, with 4 bases of the junction left unmatched. This CDR3 is built from 16 residues. CDR3 coding DNA: TGCGCCAGCAGCTTGACAGGGACTAGCGGGGGATACGAGCAGTACTTC. Protein sequence: CASSLTGTSGGYEQYF.

The count of this clone is one. The gene calls are TRBV9 and TRBJ2-3, with 9 nucleotides matching TRBD2. V dropped 0 bases and J dropped 4; count of bases not matched to a gene: 9. Germline V gene sequence: CDR1 SGDLS, CDR2 YYNGEE. The CDR3 runs to 17 residues. The CDR3 loop is CASSVATGVAGADTQYF. CDR3 bases: TGTGCCAGCAGCGTAGCTACGGGGGTAGCGGGGGCAGATACGCAGTATTTT.

The chain links TRBV19 to TRBJ1-4; no clear D. CDR1 and CDR2 (germline): LNHDA, SQIVND (reference sequence). Trimming shortened V by 5 bases and J by 8 bases, and 15 bases separated the two germline ends. The CDR3 has 14 amino acids. The CDR3 reads CASSSELVGEKLFF. The CDR3 DNA reads as TGTGCCAGTAGTTCCGAATTAGTGGGCGAAAAACTGTTTTTT.

The CDR3 protein is CASSSPDFRDTQYF. The CDR3 DNA follows: TGTGCCAGCAGCTCGCCCGACTTTAGAGATACGCAGTATTTT. The chain employs TRBV5-4 and TRBJ2-3; D not certain. Trimming cost V 3 bases and J 5 bases, with 13 bases left between them. Germline V gene sequence: CDR1 SGHNT, CDR2 YYREEE (reference sequence). The CDR3 contains 14 residues.

The rearrangement links TRBV12-5 to TRBJ1-2; D is uncertain. Germline CDR1 reads LGHNT; CDR2 reads FRNRAP. With 0 bases removed from V and 2 bases from J, the gap between germline ends came to 7 bases. The CDR3 covers 14 residues. The CDR3 loop is CASGLVPGNYGYTF. CDR3 bases: TGTGCTAGTGGTTTGGTACCGGGGAACTATGGCTACACCTTC. Filled out from reference TRBV12-5 and TRBJ1-2, the complete variable domain reads DARVTQTPRHKVTEMGQEVTMRCQPILGHNTVFWYRQTMMQGLELLAYFRNRAPLDDSGMPKDRFSAEMPDATLATLKIQPSEPRDSAVYFCASGLVPGNYGYTFGSGTRLTVV.

The chain employs TRBV5-4 and TRBJ1-2, with TRBD1 identical over 7 bases. The CDR3 runs 15 residues. Per germline, CDR1 SGHNT and CDR2 YYREEE (reference sequence). The junction had 15 bases not matched to a gene; V was cut back by 5 bases and J by 8 bases. CDR3 protein: CASRETGQSGKGYTF. The CDR3 bases are TGTGCCAGCAGGGAAACGGGACAGTCGGGAAAGGGCTACACCTTC.

V and J are TRBV4-1 and TRBJ1-4; D possibly corresponds to TRBD1 (6 bases). The V end lost 0 bases, the J end lost 8 bases, and 16 bases lay between the germline ends. CDR3 size: 16 residues. Per the germline V gene, CDR1 is MGHRA and CDR2 is YSYEKL. CDR3: CASSQDGDRFREKLFF. The CDR3 DNA reads as TGCGCCAGCAGCCAAGACGGAGACAGGTTCCGGGAAAAACTGTTTTTT.

The rearrangement uses TRBV7-8 and TRBJ2-7; 7 bases agree with TRBD1. J was trimmed by 3 bases and V by 3 bases; bases with no gene match: 8. Germline CDR1 SGHVS, CDR2 FQNEAQ. The CDR3 totals 15 residues. Here the CDR3 reads CASSFEPGQIYEQYF. The CDR3 region has the DNA TGTGCCAGCAGCTTTGAACCGGGACAGATCTACGAGCAGTACTTC.

V gene TRBV7-9 combines with J gene TRBJ1-1; D gene uncertain. CDR3 length: 12 residues. V lost 6 bases to trimming and J lost 2 bases, with 7 bases between them. Germline V gene sequence: CDR1 SEHNR, CDR2 FQNEAQ (reference sequence). The CDR3 DNA follows: TGTGCCAGCAGTTTTATTAACACTGAAGCTTTCTTT. Translated, it gives CASSFINTEAFF.

This chain links TRBV2 with TRBJ2-3; 13 nucleotides match TRBD2. This CDR3 is 16 amino acids long. In germline, CDR1 is SNHLY, CDR2 FYNNEI. Trimming removed 7 bases from V and 0 bases from J; junction bases left unmatched: 4. The CDR3 sequence: CASTKGLAGSTDTQYF. The CDR3 bases are TGTGCCAGCACCAAGGGACTAGCGGGGAGCACAGATACGCAGTATTTT.

This clone has more than one count but fewer than ten. The chain combines TRBV13 with TRBJ2-5; D gene unclear. The end of the DNA is better explained by TRBJ2-7, so the J call may be wrong. The CDR3 has 12 residues. Germline V gene lookup returns CDR1 PRHDT and CDR2 FYEKMQ (reference sequence). The chain's CDR3 is CASSSAPNEQYF. Written as DNA, the CDR3 is TGTGCCAGCAGCTCCGCACCGAACGAGCAGTACTTC.

J is TRBJ2-5 and V is TRBV11-2; possibly TRBD1 for D (5 bases). The germline gives CDR1 SGHAT, CDR2 FQNNGV. Between the trimmed V and J ends, which lost 5 bases and 5 bases, there was a span of 27 bases. CDR3 length: 18 amino acids. The CDR3 is CASSPYPPTDRRGETQYF. In nucleotides, the CDR3 is TGTGCCAGCAGCCCGTACCCCCCCACCGACAGAAGGGGCGAGACCCAGTACTTC.

V gene TRBV2 combines with J gene TRBJ2-3, with 7 positions matching TRBD1. Germline V gene sequence: CDR1 SNHLY, CDR2 FYNNEI. V dropped 9 bases and J dropped 2; count of bases not matched to a gene: 8. This CDR3 is built from 14 residues. This CDR3 is CASDDRVTTDTQYF. In nucleotides, the CDR3 is TGTGCCAGTGACGACAGGGTGACCACAGATACGCAGTATTTT.

The chain employs TRBV15 and TRBJ1-4, with D perhaps TRBD1 (5 bases). The germline gives CDR1 LNHNV, CDR2 YYDKDF (reference sequence). The CDR3 totals 18 residues. Trimming shortened V by 3 bases and J by 2 bases, and 19 bases separated the two germline ends. CDR3 in DNA: TGTGCCACCAGCAGTGGTTTGAGCAGGGTTGGGACTAATGAAAAACTGTTTTTT. It encodes CATSSGLSRVGTNEKLFF.

J is TRBJ2-5 and V is TRBV28, with 11 positions matching TRBD2. Germline V gene data show CDR1 as MDHEN and CDR2 as SYDVKM. Germline trimming cut 4 bases from V and 0 bases from J; bases unmatched to any gene: 7. The CDR3 runs 17 residues. The chain's CDR3 is CASSSQGLAAYQETQYF. CDR3 bases: TGTGCCAGCAGTTCTCAGGGACTAGCGGCGTACCAAGAGACCCAGTACTTC. Full variable domain (rest looked up from reference TRBV28 and TRBJ2-5): DVKVTQSSRYLVKRTGEKVFLECVQDMDHENMFWYRQDPGLGLRLIYFSYDVKMKEKGDIPEGYSVSREKKERFSLILESASTNQTSMYLCASSSQGLAAYQETQYFGPGTRLLVL.

There are a few counts of this clone. The chain recombines TRBV27 with TRBJ2-5; TRBD1 agrees at 7 bases. The germline V gene has CDR1 MNHEY and CDR2 SMNVEV (reference sequence). With V trimmed by 4 bases and J by 7 bases, 9 bases remained unmatched. The CDR3 length is 14 residues. The CDR3 region is CASSSRQGERTQYF. CDR3 DNA: TGTGCCAGCAGTTCCCGACAGGGTGAGAGGACCCAGTACTTC.

This clone has more than one count but fewer than ten. The V and J genes are TRBV10-3 and TRBJ1-3; 12 bases are shared with TRBD1. The CDR3 loop spans 15 amino acids. Germline V gene data show CDR1 as ENHRY and CDR2 as SYGVKD. Trimming at V came to 1 base and at J to 8 bases, leaving 3 bases not matched to a gene. The CDR3 coding sequence is TGTGCCATCAGTGAGTTGGGACAGGGGGCAGACACCATATATTTT. Translation gives CAISELGQGADTIYF.

The J gene is TRBJ2-6, the V gene TRBV2; unclear D gene. Germline loops: CDR1 SNHLY, CDR2 FYNNEI. The CDR3 extends over 14 amino acids. Trimming took off 5 bases at V and 1 base at J, with 6 bases between the two ends. CDR3 DNA sequence: TGTGCCAGCAGTACTATGTCTGGGGCCAACGTCCTGACTTTC. Residues: CASSTMSGANVLTF.

The chain couples TRBV2 to TRBJ2-3; TRBD1 matches at 7 bases. V gave up 6 bases and J gave up 6 bases; unmatched junction bases: 9. The CDR3 is 14 amino acids. Germline V gives CDR1 SNHLY, CDR2 FYNNEI. The CDR3 spells CASRDTDRVDTQYF. As DNA, the CDR3 is TGTGCCAGCAGGGATACCGACAGGGTTGATACGCAGTATTTT.

The V gene is TRBV7-8, the J gene TRBJ2-7, with TRBD2 as a possible D gene (5 bases). CDR1 is SGHVS, CDR2 FQNEAQ, per germline. V dropped 6 bases and J dropped 7 bases, with 19 bases sitting between them. CDR3 length equals 14 residues. CDR3 DNA: TGTGCCAGCAGTTCCTGGGTAGGGAGCTCGGAGCAGTACTTC. The encoded protein is CASSSWVGSSEQYF.

The J gene is TRBJ2-7, the V gene TRBV7-2, with 8 bases matching TRBD2. This CDR3 is built from 16 residues. With V trimmed by 5 bases and J by 8 bases, 17 bases remained unmatched. Germline-derived CDR1 and CDR2 are SGHTA and FQGNSA. CDR3 residues: CASSERAGGGLVKQYF. The CDR3 nucleotides read TGTGCCAGCAGCGAACGGGCGGGGGGCGGCTTGGTGAAGCAGTACTTC.

Regarding this clone: One end of the junction varies from germline; a read error may be responsible. This sequence joins TRBV10-3 and TRBJ1-6, with TRBD1 matching 8 bases. The CDR3 consists of 12 residues. In germline, CDR1 is ENHRY, CDR2 SYGVKD. The CDR3 region has the DNA TGTGCCTCTGGACAGGGTGATTCACCCCCCCACTTT. It specifies CASGQGDSPPHF.

This clone has more than one count but fewer than ten. The J gene is TRBJ1-4, the V gene TRBV4-2, with D unresolved. Looked up from germline, CDR1 is LGHNA and CDR2 is YNFKEQ. This CDR3 has 13 residues. The ends were cut back, 0 bases at V and 10 bases at J, with 9 bases in the middle. The CDR3 region has the DNA TGTGCCAGCAGCCAAGATCTGGAGCGAAAACTGTTTTTT. Translating it yields CASSQDLERKLFF.

As concerns this clone: The germline gene is not matched at one end of the junction; a read error may be the cause. The rearrangement joins TRBV7-7 to TRBJ1-6, with 9 bases matching TRBD1. This CDR3 spans 21 amino acids. CDR1 is SSHAT, CDR2 FNYEAQ, per germline (reference sequence). CDR3 bases: TGTGCTAGCAGCTCCCAGACTCCGGGACAGGGTAACGGCTCCTATAATTCACCCCTCCACTTT. This encodes CASSSQTPGQGNGSYNSPLHF. The full variable domain, in which reference TRBV7-7 and TRBJ1-6 provide the parts outside the CDR3, is GAGVSQSPRYKVTKRGQDVTLRCDPISSHATLYWYQQALGQGPEFLTYFNYEAQPDKSGLPSDRFSAERPEGSISTLTIQRTEQRDSAMYRCASSSQTPGQGNGSYNSPLHFGNGTRLTVT.

The chain joins TRBV7-9 to TRBJ1-4; D unclear. The V gene lost 5 bases and the J gene lost 6 bases, with 16 bases spanning the gap. Germline V gene data show CDR1 as SEHNR and CDR2 as FQNEAQ (reference sequence). The CDR3 contains 15 residues. The CDR3 nucleotides read TGTGCCAGCAGCCGACTGAAGGCGGTTGATGAAAAACTGTTTTTT. This gives the protein CASSRLKAVDEKLFF. Full variable domain (rest looked up from reference TRBV7-9 and TRBJ1-4): DTGVSQNPRHKITKRGQNVTFRCDPISEHNRLYWYRQTLGQGPEFLTYFQNEAQLEKSRLLSDRFSAERPKGSFSTLEIQRTEQGDSAMYLCASSRLKAVDEKLFFGSGTQLSVL.

The chain couples TRBV2 to TRBJ2-1, with 12 bases lining up with TRBD2. The CDR3 spans 15 residues. The germline gives CDR1 SNHLY, CDR2 FYNNEI. J was trimmed by 1 base and V by 8 bases; bases with no gene match: 3. The CDR3: CASVLAGGSYNEQFF. In nucleotides, the CDR3 is TGTGCCAGCGTACTAGCGGGGGGTTCCTACAATGAGCAGTTCTTC.

The gene calls are TRBV4-2 and TRBJ2-1; the match to TRBD2 covers 13 bases. This CDR3 region has 16 residues. CDR1 and CDR2 from the germline V gene are LGHNA and YNFKEQ. Trimming cost V 1 base and J 6 bases; bases outside gene matches: 3. This chain's CDR3 is CASSQAGLAGINEQFF. Written as DNA, the CDR3 is TGTGCCAGCAGCCAAGCGGGACTAGCGGGGATCAATGAGCAGTTCTTC.